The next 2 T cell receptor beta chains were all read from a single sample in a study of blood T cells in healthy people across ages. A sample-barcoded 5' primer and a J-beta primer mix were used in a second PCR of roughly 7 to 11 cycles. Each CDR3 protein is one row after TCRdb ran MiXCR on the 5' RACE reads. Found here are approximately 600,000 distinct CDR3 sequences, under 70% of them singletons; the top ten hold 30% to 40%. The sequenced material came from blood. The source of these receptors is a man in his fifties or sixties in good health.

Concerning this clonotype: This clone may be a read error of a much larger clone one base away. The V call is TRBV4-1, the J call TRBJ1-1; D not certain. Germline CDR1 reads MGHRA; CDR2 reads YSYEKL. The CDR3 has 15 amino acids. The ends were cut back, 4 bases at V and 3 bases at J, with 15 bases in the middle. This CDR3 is CASSPPVSFYTEAFF. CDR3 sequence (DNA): TGCGCCAGCAGCCCCCCGGTGTCGTTTTACACTGAAGCTTTCTTT.

The CDR3 bases are TGCAGTGCCCTTCTAGCGGGAGGGACGGTACATGAGCAGTTCTTC. This gives the protein CSALLAGGTVHEQFF. V and J are TRBV20-1 and TRBJ2-1; 12 positions match TRBD2. Germline CDR1 reads DFQATT; CDR2 reads SNEGSKA (reference sequence). This CDR3 contains 15 residues. Germline trimming cut 6 bases from V and 8 bases from J; bases unmatched to any gene: 11.